Below, 5 T cell receptor beta chains from the same sample are listed, as sequenced in a study of blood T cell repertoires in COVID-19. Clones were read by immunoSEQ multiplex PCR, and TCRdb kept only the in-frame ones, dropping some. The repertoire holds about 70,000 clones, with more than 75% as singletons. Sequencing was performed on peripheral blood. These receptors were collected from a human donor in a cohort sampled during active COVID-19.

This clone was seen a handful of times. V gene TRBV27 combines with J gene TRBJ2-5; 13 nucleotides match TRBD2. The V and J ends lost 1 base and 1 base, in that order; junction bases with no gene match: 9. The CDR3 runs to 19 residues. Germline V gene sequence: CDR1 MNHEY, CDR2 SMNVEV (reference sequence). For the CDR3, the DNA is TGTGCCAGCAGTTTATTTTGGACTAGCGGGAGTGGCAGCCAAGAGACCCAGTACTTC. Amino acids: CASSLFWTSGSGSQETQYF.

The gene calls are TRBV2 and TRBJ2-7; the D gene is possibly TRBD1 (6 bases). The CDR3 has 14 residues. V lost 1 base, J lost 3 bases, and 10 bases lay in between. CDR1 SNHLY and CDR2 FYNNEI come from the germline V gene. CDR3 region: CASSEDYRDYEQYF. The CDR3 coding sequence is TGTGCCAGCAGTGAAGATTACAGGGACTACGAGCAGTACTTC.

V gene TRBV5-1 combines with J gene TRBJ1-2; D not resolved. This CDR3 has 13 amino acids. V lost 0 bases and J lost 4, with 7 bases in between. Germline CDR1 SGHRS, CDR2 YFSETQ. DNA for the CDR3: TGCGCCAGCAGCTTGGGGGAGTCCTATGGCTACACCTTC. It encodes CASSLGESYGYTF.

The chain uses TRBV7-9 and TRBJ2-6, with D unclear. Per the germline V gene, CDR1 is SEHNR and CDR2 is FQNEAQ (reference sequence). The CDR3 extends over 17 amino acids. V shed 2 bases and J shed 0 bases, with 11 bases lying between them. In nucleotides, the CDR3 is TGTGCCAGCAGCTTAACAGCCACCTCCTCTGGGGCCAACGTCCTGACTTTC. Translation: CASSLTATSSGANVLTF. The full variable domain, in which reference TRBV7-9 and TRBJ2-6 provide the parts outside the CDR3, is DTGVSQNPRHKITKRGQNVTFRCDPISEHNRLYWYRQTLGQGPEFLTYFQNEAQLEKSRLLSDRFSAERPKGSFSTLEIQRTEQGDSAMYLCASSLTATSSGANVLTFGAGSRLTVL.

This clone was recorded only once. The V gene is TRBV4-1, the J gene TRBJ2-7; perhaps TRBD2 as D (7 bases). The germline gives CDR1 MGHRA, CDR2 YSYEKL. Trimming took 4 bases from V and 2 from J, leaving 15 bases between them. This CDR3 is 15 amino acids long. The CDR3 nucleotides read TGCGCCAGCAGCCCGGGGGGACACCCCACCTACGAGCAGTACTTC. Translating it yields CASSPGGHPTYEQYF.